These 9 T cell receptor beta chains came from one sample sequenced in a study of T cell repertoires in cytomegalovirus infection. No antigen is known for these receptors. From the reads, TCRdb called clonotypes with MiXCR, one entry per CDR3 protein. The sample yields 200,000 or so distinct CDR3 sequences, 35% to 45% seen once. The sample consisted of CD8+ T cells from cultured PBMCs, taken from culture after CMV antigen stimulation. These receptors originate from a human donor in good health (CMV status not recorded). Some clones in this sample may be carry-over from other donors' samples.

On this clonotype itself: This may be a read error, as it is one base from a much larger clone. No conserved phenylalanine or tryptophan ends this CDR3, so it is likely a read error. CDR3 nucleotides: TGTGCCAGCAGACGGACCGGGACAGGGGGCTACGAGCAGTACTTA. Translated: CASRRTGTGGYEQYL. V is TRBV5-8 and J is TRBJ2-7; 11 positions match TRBD1. Trimming cost V 5 bases and J 3 bases; bases outside gene matches: 7. The CDR3 contains 15 residues. Germline-derived CDR1 and CDR2 are SGHTS and YDEGEE.

This clonotype has a handful of counts. The V and J genes are TRBV7-3 and TRBJ2-7; 10 bases line up with TRBD2. Germline V gene lookup returns CDR1 SGHTA and CDR2 FQGTGA. Germline trimming cut 4 bases from V and 3 bases from J; bases unmatched to any gene: 9. The CDR3 runs to 16 residues. The CDR3 reads CASSSTPGTSVYEQYF. In DNA, the CDR3 is TGTGCCAGCAGCTCCACCCCCGGGACTAGCGTCTACGAGCAGTACTTC.

This chain joins TRBV6-1 and TRBJ1-6; tentative D call: TRBD1 (6 bases). Germline V CDR1 and CDR2: MNHNS, SASEGT. This CDR3 is built from 15 residues. V was shortened by 6 bases and J by 8 bases, with 17 bases between the two germline ends. This chain's CDR3 is CASSYAGTPYSPLHF. As DNA, the CDR3 is TGTGCCAGCAGCTACGCCGGGACACCTTATTCACCCCTCCACTTT.

V is TRBV27 and J is TRBJ2-7, with TRBD2 matching 7 bases. V gave up 1 base and J gave up 2 bases; unmatched junction bases: 5. The germline CDR1 and CDR2 sequences are MNHEY and SMNVEV (reference sequence). The CDR3 sequence is 15 residues long. As DNA, the CDR3 is TGTGCCAGCAGTTTATACAGTGGGAGGGCCTACGAGCAGTACTTC. Residues: CASSLYSGRAYEQYF.

This clonotype was detected only a few times. The chain combines TRBV2 with TRBJ2-7; 9 nucleotides align to TRBD2. V gave up 4 bases and J gave up 4 bases; unmatched junction bases: 5. The V gene's germline CDR1 is SNHLY and CDR2 FYNNEI. The CDR3 is made up of 14 amino acids. The CDR3 nucleotides read TGTGCCAGCAGTGTTGGCGGGGGGGGGTACGAGCAGTACTTC. The encoded protein is CASSVGGGGYEQYF.

This chain links TRBV7-9 with TRBJ2-1; perhaps TRBD2 as D (6 bases). CDR1 and CDR2 (germline): SEHNR, FQNEAQ (reference sequence). The length of the CDR3 is 15 residues. V lost 5 bases, J lost 2 bases, and 13 bases lay in between. The CDR3 reads CASSPSGLPYNEQFF. The CDR3 nucleotides read TGTGCCAGCAGCCCTAGTGGACTACCCTACAATGAGCAGTTCTTC.

The genes are TRBV6-5 and TRBJ2-7; D assignment may be TRBD1 or TRBD2 (5 bases each). V lost 5 bases, J lost 6 bases, and 23 bases lay in between. The CDR3 sequence is 16 residues long. Looked up from germline, CDR1 is MNHEY and CDR2 is SVGAGI. CDR3 nucleotides: TGTGCCAGCAGTCAGAAAATAAGACGTACGGGGCGCGAGCAGTACTTC. Translating gives CASSQKIRRTGREQYF.

The chain has TRBV30 and TRBJ2-4, with 8 bases that match TRBD1. The CDR3 length is 13 residues. V was clipped by 4 bases and J by 8 bases; unmatched bases: 7. Per the germline V gene, CDR1 is GTSNPN and CDR2 is SVGIG (reference sequence). The CDR3 nucleotides are TGTGCCTGGAATGACAGGGGCAGTCACATTCAGTACTTC. Translation: CAWNDRGSHIQYF.

V gene TRBV6-1 combines with J gene TRBJ2-2; 10 positions agree with TRBD2. The V segment lost 5 bases and the J segment 3 bases; nucleotides outside the gene matches: 6. The CDR3 consists of 16 residues. The germline V gene has CDR1 MNHNS and CDR2 SASEGT. As DNA, the CDR3 is TGTGCCAGCAGTACCGGGACTAGCGTCTACACCGGGGAGCTGTTTTTT. It encodes CASSTGTSVYTGELFF.